The 25 T cell receptor beta chains reported below all come from one sample, sequenced in a study of T cells in Graves' hyperthyroidism and ophthalmopathy (dated by TCRdb to between 2018 and 2021). Library prep was done by multiplex PCR. TCRdb records Illumina HiSeq 2000 as the sequencer. The TCR beta CDR3 regions were amplified from RNA transcripts. The first round of RT-PCR for the TCR CDR3 was performed with the HTBI primer set and the Qiagen OneStep RT-PCR kit. Using fastp at Q25 and MiXCR, TCRdb reprocessed the public reads and kept productive beta chains. One record per CDR3 amino acid sequence lists the most common genes and DNA. The table for this sample lists around 600,000 distinct CDR3 sequences; 14% of them were counted only once. The ten largest clones take up roughly an eighth of the sample. Sequenced sample: blood. These receptors were collected from a woman in her fifties or sixties with Graves' ophthalmopathy.

As for this clonotype: One base away lies a much larger clone, so this may be a sequencing read error. The gene calls are TRBV5-1 and TRBJ2-1; D remains ambiguous. The V gene's germline CDR1 is SGHRS and CDR2 YFSETQ. V dropped 3 bases and J dropped 5 bases, with 9 bases sitting between them. This CDR3 has 13 residues. CDR3 sequence (DNA): TGCGCCAGCAGCTCCCTCAAGAACAATGAGCAGTTCTTC. This codes for CASSSLKNNEQFF.

This chain uses TRBV28 with TRBJ1-2; D not certain. V gave up 10 bases and J gave up 0 bases, with 9 bases separating them. This CDR3 has 12 residues. Germline V gene lookup returns CDR1 MDHEN and CDR2 SYDVKM. The CDR3 DNA sequence: TGTGCCATCCGGGCATCTAACTATGGCTACACCTTC. It encodes CAIRASNYGYTF.

This clonotype was counted at least ten times. CDR3 sequence reads: CASSLQLAEAGTQYF. In DNA, the CDR3 is TGTGCCAGCAGCTTACAACTAGCGGAGGCGGGTACGCAGTATTTT. This chain joins TRBV11-2 and TRBJ2-3; TRBD2 aligns across 8 bases. The CDR3 has 15 amino acids. The germline V gene has CDR1 SGHAT and CDR2 FQNNGV. V lost 2 bases to trimming and J lost 8 bases; unmatched junction nucleotides: 9.

This clonotype showed up just a few times. The CDR3 sequence is CAWSVDSRGEQYF. As DNA, the CDR3 is TGTGCCTGGAGTGTGGACAGCCGTGGCGAGCAGTACTTC. The genes are TRBV30 and TRBJ2-7; D possibly corresponds to TRBD1 (6 bases). Trimming took 0 bases from V and 6 from J, leaving 12 bases between them. The CDR3 has 13 amino acids. Germline loops: CDR1 GTSNPN, CDR2 SVGIG (reference sequence).

This clonotype was recorded at least ten times. This chain uses TRBV20-1 with TRBJ1-3; no clear D. This CDR3 has 13 amino acids. CDR1 is DFQATT, CDR2 SNEGSKA, per germline (reference sequence). Trimming left V 3 bases short and J 3 bases short, with 9 bases between. CDR3 bases: TGCAGTGCTAGTCCCGGGAATGGAAACACCATATATTTT. Its translation: CSASPGNGNTIYF.

The rearrangement links TRBV6-1 to TRBJ1-1; D might be TRBD1 (5 bases). Trimming cost V 7 bases and J 8 bases, with 11 bases left between them. Germline V CDR1 and CDR2: MNHNS, SASEGT. The CDR3 has 11 amino acids. The CDR3, as DNA: TGTGCCAGCAACTACAGGAACGAAGCTTTCTTT. Translating it yields CASNYRNEAFF.

Many counts were recorded for this clonotype. The V call is TRBV28, the J call TRBJ2-5; possibly TRBD1 for D (5 bases). CDR1 is MDHEN, CDR2 SYDVKM, per germline. Trimming pared 4 bases from V and 2 bases from J, leaving 11 bases between. The length of the CDR3 is 14 residues. This CDR3 is CASSSDSYQETQYF. As DNA, the CDR3 is TGTGCCAGCAGTTCCGACAGTTATCAAGAGACCCAGTACTTC.

This clonotype was seen at least ten times. This chain uses TRBV9 with TRBJ2-7, with D tentatively TRBD1 or TRBD2 (5 bases each). The CDR3 consists of 14 residues. Germline CDR1 reads SGDLS; CDR2 reads YYNGEE. V gave up 8 bases and J gave up 0 bases, with 15 bases separating them. The CDR3 nucleotides are TGTGCCAGTTCTTGGGACCAAGCCTCCTACGAGCAGTACTTC. This encodes CASSWDQASYEQYF.

This clonotype was seen at least ten times. The CDR3 region has the DNA TGTGCCAGCAGTTTGGTGGGTGGTTACTATGGCTACACCTTC. Encoded protein: CASSLVGGYYGYTF. The chain recombines TRBV12-3 or TRBV12-4 with TRBJ1-2; the D is unclear. Trimming pared 3 bases from V and 3 bases from J, leaving 11 bases between. The CDR3 sequence is 14 residues long.

At least ten counts were recorded for this clonotype. V and J are TRBV4-3 and TRBJ2-3; 8 nucleotides match TRBD2. The V gene end was trimmed by 3 bases and the J gene end by 2 bases; junction bases not matched to a gene: 10. The CDR3 has 17 amino acids. From germline, CDR1 is LGHNA and CDR2 YSLEER. For the CDR3, the DNA is TGCGCCAGCAGCCAGGCTCGGACTAGCTGGTTCACAGATACGCAGTATTTT. Its protein product is CASSQARTSWFTDTQYF.

Many counts were recorded for this clonotype. The V and J genes are TRBV7-2 and TRBJ1-1, with 7 bases matching TRBD1. This CDR3 contains 14 residues. V lost 5 bases and J lost 1; bases outside the gene matches: 4. CDR1 is SGHTA, CDR2 FQGNSA, per germline. CDR3 sequence: CASSPDRQNTEAFF. The CDR3 DNA reads TGTGCCAGCAGCCCGGACAGGCAGAACACTGAAGCTTTCTTT.

The chain combines TRBV7-9 with TRBJ2-1; 10 bases map to TRBD2. V lost 5 bases to trimming and J lost 4 bases; unmatched junction nucleotides: 11. CDR1 and CDR2 from the germline V gene are SEHNR and FQNEAQ (reference sequence). The CDR3 runs to 17 residues. CDR3 protein: CASSLRGLAEFYNEQFF. The CDR3 DNA is TGTGCCAGCAGCCTACGAGGACTAGCGGAGTTTTACAATGAGCAGTTCTTC.

The rearrangement joins TRBV3-1 to TRBJ2-3, with TRBD2 identical over 9 bases. The CDR3 is 15 residues long. V shed 1 base, J shed 5 bases, and the junction held 4 bases outside the gene matches. Germline V lookup: CDR1 LGHDT, CDR2 YNNKEL (reference sequence). The CDR3 DNA reads TGTGCCAGCAGCCAAGTAGCGGGAGTGATAGATACGCAGTATTTT. It translates to CASSQVAGVIDTQYF.

This clonotype was recorded many times. The chain links TRBV28 to TRBJ2-6, with D unclear. The germline CDR1 and CDR2 sequences are MDHEN and SYDVKM. The CDR3 extends over 16 amino acids. V was pared by 5 bases and J by 0 bases, with 11 bases between. The CDR3 loop reads CASSKMQPSGANVLTF. CDR3 nucleotide sequence: TGTGCCAGCAGTAAAATGCAGCCCTCTGGGGCCAACGTCCTGACTTTC.

This clonotype has ten or more counts. The V and J genes are TRBV12-3 or TRBV12-4 and TRBJ1-2; the match to TRBD1 covers 7 bases. V dropped 6 bases and J dropped 2; count of bases not matched to a gene: 12. The CDR3 spans 16 residues. In DNA, the CDR3 is TGTGCCAGCAGATCTCAGAAGGGGGCTCGGAACTATGGCTACACCTTC. This encodes CASRSQKGARNYGYTF.

Comments on this clonotype: One end of the junction does not line up with germline, which may come from a read error. V usage is TRBV10-3 and J usage is TRBJ1-2; D is possibly TRBD1 (5 bases). The CDR3 is 11 residues long. Germline V gene data show CDR1 as ENHRY and CDR2 as SYGVKD. In DNA form, the CDR3 reads TGTGCCATCGGTGACAGCTATGGCTACACCTTC. Amino acids: CAIGDSYGYTF.

This clonotype was seen at least ten times. The chain employs TRBV20-1 and TRBJ2-3, with 7 nucleotides matching TRBD2. The junction had 4 bases not matched to a gene; V was cut back by 0 bases and J by 1 base. The CDR3 has 15 residues. CDR1 and CDR2 (germline): DFQATT, SNEGSKA (reference sequence). The CDR3 here is CSARDNREGTDTQYF. DNA for the CDR3: TGCAGTGCTAGAGATAATCGGGAGGGCACAGATACGCAGTATTTT.

This clonotype was counted only a few times. This chain uses TRBV7-9 with TRBJ2-6; D gene unclear. Trimming removed 4 bases at V and 2 bases at J, with 12 bases between. The length of the CDR3 is 16 residues. Per the germline V gene, CDR1 is SEHNR and CDR2 is FQNEAQ (reference sequence). The CDR3, as DNA: TGTGCCAGCAGCTCCTCCACCGTACCTGGGGCCAACGTCCTGACTTTC. This codes for CASSSSTVPGANVLTF.

This clonotype came up a few times. The chain links TRBV27 to TRBJ2-1; TRBD2 matches 7 bases. The CDR3 contains 15 residues. CDR1 and CDR2 from the germline V gene are MNHEY and SMNVEV (reference sequence). J lost 2 bases, V lost 7 bases, and 8 bases had no gene match. The CDR3 nucleotides are TGTGCCAGCACCCTAACTAGCGCCCCCTACAATGAGCAGTTCTTC. This translates into CASTLTSAPYNEQFF.

This clonotype came up a few times. V and J are TRBV18 and TRBJ2-1, with D perhaps TRBD1 (5 bases). This CDR3 comprises 14 residues. Germline V CDR1 and CDR2: KGHSH, LQKENI. V lost 0 bases and J lost 5, with 8 bases in between. DNA of the CDR3: TGTGCCAGCTCACCACCGGGGCCACACAATGAGCAGTTCTTC. It is translated as CASSPPGPHNEQFF.

Written as DNA, the CDR3 is TGTGCCAGCAGCCTCGACAGGATACTCCACTTT. Translating gives CASSLDRILHF. The chain recombines TRBV7-2 with TRBJ1-6; D may be TRBD1 (6 bases). Trimming removed 5 bases at V and 16 bases at J, with 12 bases between. Germline V lookup: CDR1 SGHTA, CDR2 FQGNSA. This CDR3 has 11 amino acids.

In the case of this clonotype: A read error may explain this, as a much larger clone is one base away. The chain carries TRBV3-1 and TRBJ2-7, with D perhaps assigned TRBD1 or TRBD2 (5 bases each). The CDR3 consists of 14 residues. The germline CDR1 and CDR2 sequences are LGHDT and YNNKEL (reference sequence). DNA of the CDR3: TGTGTCAGCAGCCACCGGGACGGGGTCCACGAGCAGTACTTC. This translates into CVSSHRDGVHEQYF.

A few counts support this clonotype. The chain joins TRBV29-1 to TRBJ2-1; D is unclear. The germline V gene has CDR1 SQVTM and CDR2 ANQGSEA. This CDR3 has 11 amino acids. Trimming stripped 4 bases from V and 10 bases from J, with 11 bases between. CDR3 loop: CSVGRDREQFF. The CDR3 nucleotides read TGCAGCGTTGGAAGGGATCGGGAGCAGTTCTTC.

There are many counts of this clonotype. The gene calls are TRBV6-5 and TRBJ1-1; D not resolved. Germline loops: CDR1 MNHEY, CDR2 SVGAGI. V lost 2 bases and J 2 bases, leaving 12 bases between the germline ends. The CDR3 runs to 15 residues. As DNA, the CDR3 is TGTGCCAGCAGTTACCCCGCCGGAGGTAACACTGAAGCTTTCTTT. The encoded protein is CASSYPAGGNTEAFF.

Concerning this clonotype: At one end the junction does not follow the germline gene, possibly because of a read error. The chain has TRBV15 and TRBJ1-5; D remains ambiguous. Per germline, CDR1 LNHNV and CDR2 YYDKDF (reference sequence). This CDR3 comprises 11 residues. The CDR3 sequence: CATSSGQPQHF. The CDR3 bases are TGTGCCACCAGCAGCGGTCAGCCCCAACATTTT.